This T cell receptor beta chain was captured in a study of T cell responses to AZD1222 COVID-19 vaccine. General study findings and limits: White British people made up most donors, females outnumbered males, and clonal diversity was possibly underestimated. Samples come after the peak T cell response, not at day 14. Vaccination with two AZD1222 doses was followed by a rise in Spike-specific TCR breadth and depth.

TCRdb keeps only in-frame clones here, not all; method: immunoSEQ multiplex PCR. This sample yields 250,000 or so clones, of which approximately 95% are seen a single time; around 0.58% belongs to the top ten. On this clone itself: Its antigen is not identified.

Germline V gene lookup returns CDR1 LGHNA and CDR2 YNFKEQ. The V end was cut by 1 base, the J end by 0 bases, with 13 bases between. CDR3 size: 17 residues. This TCR was sampled from an adult in good health. This rearrangement joins TRBV4-2 to TRBJ2-1, with D tentatively TRBD2 (6 bases). The sample consisted of peripheral blood, taken on day 0 of AZD1222 vaccination. The CDR3 loop reads CASSQVGGSNSYNEQFF. The CDR3 coding sequence is TGTGCCAGCAGCCAAGTGGGGGGTTCTAACTCCTACAATGAGCAGTTCTTC.